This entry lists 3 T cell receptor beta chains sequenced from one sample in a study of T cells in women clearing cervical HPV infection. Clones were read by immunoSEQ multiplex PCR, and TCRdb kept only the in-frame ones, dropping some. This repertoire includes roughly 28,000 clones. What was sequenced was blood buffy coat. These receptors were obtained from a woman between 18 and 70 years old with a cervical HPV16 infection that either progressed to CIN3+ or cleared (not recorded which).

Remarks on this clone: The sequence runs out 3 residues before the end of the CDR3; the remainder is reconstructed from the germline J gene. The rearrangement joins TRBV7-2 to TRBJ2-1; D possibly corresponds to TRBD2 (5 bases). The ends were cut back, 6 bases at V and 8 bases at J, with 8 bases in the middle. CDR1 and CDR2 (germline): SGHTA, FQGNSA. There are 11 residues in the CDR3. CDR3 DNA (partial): TGTGCCAGCAGACTAGGTCATGAG. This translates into CASRLGHE. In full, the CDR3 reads CASRLGHEQFF.

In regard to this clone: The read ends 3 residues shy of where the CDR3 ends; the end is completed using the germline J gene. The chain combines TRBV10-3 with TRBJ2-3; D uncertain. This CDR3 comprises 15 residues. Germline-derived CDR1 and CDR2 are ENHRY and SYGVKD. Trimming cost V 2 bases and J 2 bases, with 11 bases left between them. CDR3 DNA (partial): TGTGCCATCAGTGAGAGAAGCGCAGACACAGATACG. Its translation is CAISERSADTDT. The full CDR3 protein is CAISERSADTDTQYF.

CDR3 in amino acids: CAISDTSFNTEAFF. The covered CDR3 bases are TGTGCCATCAGTGACACTTCTTTCAACACTGAA. The rearrangement joins TRBV10-3 to TRBJ1-1, with D unclear. The read gets to within 3 residues of the CDR3 end, and the germline J gene fills in the rest. The V gene's germline CDR1 is ENHRY and CDR2 SYGVKD. The CDR3 is made up of 14 amino acids. Trimming cost V 3 bases and J 2 bases, with 10 bases left between them.